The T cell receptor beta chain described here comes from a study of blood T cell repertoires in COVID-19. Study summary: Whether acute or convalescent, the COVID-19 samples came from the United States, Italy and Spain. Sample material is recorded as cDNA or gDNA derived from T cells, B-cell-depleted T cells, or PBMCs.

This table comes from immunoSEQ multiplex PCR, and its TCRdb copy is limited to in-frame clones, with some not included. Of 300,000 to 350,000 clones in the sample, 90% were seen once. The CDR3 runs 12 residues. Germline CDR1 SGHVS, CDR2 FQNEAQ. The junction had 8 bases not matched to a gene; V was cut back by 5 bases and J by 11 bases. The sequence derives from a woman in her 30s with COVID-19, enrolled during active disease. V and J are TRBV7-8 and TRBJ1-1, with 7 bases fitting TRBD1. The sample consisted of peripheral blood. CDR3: CASSLDRVSAFF. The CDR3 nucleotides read TGTGCCAGCAGCCTTGACAGGGTTTCGGCTTTCTTT. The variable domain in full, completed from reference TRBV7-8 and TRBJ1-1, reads GAGVSQSPRYKVAKRGQDVALRCDPISGHVSLFWYQQALGQGPEFLTYFQNEAQLDKSGLPSDRFFAERPEGSVSTLKIQRTQQEDSAVYLCASSLDRVSAFFGQGTRLTVV.